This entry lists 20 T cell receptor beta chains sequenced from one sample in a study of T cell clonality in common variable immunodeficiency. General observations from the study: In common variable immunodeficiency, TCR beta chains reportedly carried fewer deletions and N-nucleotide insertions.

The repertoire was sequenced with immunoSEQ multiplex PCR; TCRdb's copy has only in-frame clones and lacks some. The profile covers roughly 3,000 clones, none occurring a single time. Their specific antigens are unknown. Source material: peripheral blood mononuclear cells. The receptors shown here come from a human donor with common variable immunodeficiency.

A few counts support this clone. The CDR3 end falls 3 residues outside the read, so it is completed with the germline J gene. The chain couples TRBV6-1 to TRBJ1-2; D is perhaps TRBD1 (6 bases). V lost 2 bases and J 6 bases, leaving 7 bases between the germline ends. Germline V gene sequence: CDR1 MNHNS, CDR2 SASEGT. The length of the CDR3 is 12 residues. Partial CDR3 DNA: TGTGCCAGCAGTGAACCAGGGGATGGC. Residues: CASSEPGDG. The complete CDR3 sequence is CASSEPGDGYTF.

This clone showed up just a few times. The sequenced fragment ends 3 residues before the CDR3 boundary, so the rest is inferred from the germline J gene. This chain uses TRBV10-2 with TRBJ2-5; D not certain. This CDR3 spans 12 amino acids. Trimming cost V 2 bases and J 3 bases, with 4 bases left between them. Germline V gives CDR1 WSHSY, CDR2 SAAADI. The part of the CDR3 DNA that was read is TGCGCCAGCAGTGAGCTTAAAGAGACC. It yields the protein CASSELKET. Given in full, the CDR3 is CASSELKETQYF.

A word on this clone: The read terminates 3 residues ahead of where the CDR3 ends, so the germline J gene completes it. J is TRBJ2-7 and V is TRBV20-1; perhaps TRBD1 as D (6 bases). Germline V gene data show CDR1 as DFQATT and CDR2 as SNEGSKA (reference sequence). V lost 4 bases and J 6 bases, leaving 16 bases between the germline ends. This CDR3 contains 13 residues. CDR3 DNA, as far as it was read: TGCAGTGCTATACAGGGACCTAGGGGCGAG. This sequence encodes CSAIQGPRGE. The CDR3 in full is CSAIQGPRGEQYF.

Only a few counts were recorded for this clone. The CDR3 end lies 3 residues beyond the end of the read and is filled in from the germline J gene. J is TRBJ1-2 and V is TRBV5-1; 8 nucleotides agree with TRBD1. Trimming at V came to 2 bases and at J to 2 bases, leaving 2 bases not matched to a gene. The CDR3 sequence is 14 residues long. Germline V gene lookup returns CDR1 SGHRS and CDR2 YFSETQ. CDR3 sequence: CASSLGQGNYGYTF. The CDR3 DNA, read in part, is TGCGCCAGCAGCTTAGGACAGGGCAACTATGGC.

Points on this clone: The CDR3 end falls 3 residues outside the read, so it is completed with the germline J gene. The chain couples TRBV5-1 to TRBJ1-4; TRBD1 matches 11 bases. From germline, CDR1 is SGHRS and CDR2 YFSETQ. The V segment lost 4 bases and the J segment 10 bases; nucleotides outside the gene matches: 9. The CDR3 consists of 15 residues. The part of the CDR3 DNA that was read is TGCGCCAGCAGCCCGCCGGGACAGGGGGAAGGAAAA. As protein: CASSPPGQGEGK. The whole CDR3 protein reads CASSPPGQGEGKLFF.

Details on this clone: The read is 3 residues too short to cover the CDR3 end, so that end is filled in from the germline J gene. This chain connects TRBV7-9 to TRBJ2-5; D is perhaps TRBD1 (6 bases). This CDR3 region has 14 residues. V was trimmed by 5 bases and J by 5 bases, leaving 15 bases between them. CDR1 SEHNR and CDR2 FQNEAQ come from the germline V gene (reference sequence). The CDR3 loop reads CASSRLTGTETQYF. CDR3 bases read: TGTGCCAGCAGCCGTCTAACAGGGACGGAGACC. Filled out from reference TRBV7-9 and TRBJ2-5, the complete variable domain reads DTGVSQNPRHKITKRGQNVTFRCDPISEHNRLYWYRQTLGQGPEFLTYFQNEAQLEKSRLLSDRFSAERPKGSFSTLEIQRTEQGDSAMYLCASSRLTGTETQYFGPGTRLLVL.

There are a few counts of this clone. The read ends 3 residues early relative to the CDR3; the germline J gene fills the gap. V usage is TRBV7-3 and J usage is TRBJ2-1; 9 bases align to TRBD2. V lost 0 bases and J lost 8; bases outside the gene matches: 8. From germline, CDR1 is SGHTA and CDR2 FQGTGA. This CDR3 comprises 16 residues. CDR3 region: CASSLTRGGRVDEQFF. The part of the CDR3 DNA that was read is TGTGCCAGCAGCTTAACGCGGGGGGGCCGGGTGGATGAG.

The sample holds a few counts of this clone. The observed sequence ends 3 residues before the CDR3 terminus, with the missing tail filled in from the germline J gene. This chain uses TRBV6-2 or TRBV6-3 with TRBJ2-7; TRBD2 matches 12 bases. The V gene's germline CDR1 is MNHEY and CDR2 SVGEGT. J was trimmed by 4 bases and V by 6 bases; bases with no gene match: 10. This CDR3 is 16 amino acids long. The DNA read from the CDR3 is TGTGCCAGCAGCCCTACTAGCGGGGGGATTTTTTACGAG. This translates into CASSPTSGGIFYE. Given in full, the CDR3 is CASSPTSGGIFYEQYF.

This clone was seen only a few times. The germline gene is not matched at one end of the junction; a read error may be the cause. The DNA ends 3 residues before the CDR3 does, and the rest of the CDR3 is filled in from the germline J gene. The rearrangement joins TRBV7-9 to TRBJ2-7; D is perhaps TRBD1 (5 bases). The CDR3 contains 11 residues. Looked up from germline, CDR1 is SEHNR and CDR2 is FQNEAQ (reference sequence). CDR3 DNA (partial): TGTTCCAGCAGCGACAGCTACGAG. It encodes CSSSDSYE. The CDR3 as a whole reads CSSSDSYEQYF.

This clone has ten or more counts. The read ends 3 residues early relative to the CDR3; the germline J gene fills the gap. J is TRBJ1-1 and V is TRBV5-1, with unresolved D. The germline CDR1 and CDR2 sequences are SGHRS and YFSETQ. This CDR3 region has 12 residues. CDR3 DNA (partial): TGCGCCAGCAGCTTGGATAGACAAGCA. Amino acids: CASSLDRQA. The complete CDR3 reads CASSLDRQAAFF.

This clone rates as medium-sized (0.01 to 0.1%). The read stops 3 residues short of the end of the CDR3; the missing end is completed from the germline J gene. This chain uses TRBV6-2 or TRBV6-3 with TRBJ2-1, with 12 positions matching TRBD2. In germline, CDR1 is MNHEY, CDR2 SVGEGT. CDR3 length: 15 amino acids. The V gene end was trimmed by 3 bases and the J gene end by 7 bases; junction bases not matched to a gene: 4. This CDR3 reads CASSYPTSGGNEQFF. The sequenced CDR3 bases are TGTGCCAGCAGTTATCCGACTAGCGGGGGTAATGAG.

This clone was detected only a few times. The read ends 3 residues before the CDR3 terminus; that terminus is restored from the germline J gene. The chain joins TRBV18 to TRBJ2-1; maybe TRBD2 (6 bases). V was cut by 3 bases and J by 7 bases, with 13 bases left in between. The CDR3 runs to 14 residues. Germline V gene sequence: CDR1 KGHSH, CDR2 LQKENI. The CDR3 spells CASSPTLAGNEQFF. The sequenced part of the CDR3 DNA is TGTGCCAGCTCACCGACCCTTGCGGGGAATGAG.

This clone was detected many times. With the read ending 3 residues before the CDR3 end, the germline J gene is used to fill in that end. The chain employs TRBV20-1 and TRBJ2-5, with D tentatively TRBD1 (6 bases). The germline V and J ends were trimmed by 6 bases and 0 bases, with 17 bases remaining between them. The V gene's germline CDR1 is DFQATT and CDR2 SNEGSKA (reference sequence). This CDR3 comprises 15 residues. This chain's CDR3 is CSATRTAEYQETQYF. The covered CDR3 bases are TGCAGTGCCACGAGGACAGCCGAGTACCAAGAGACC.

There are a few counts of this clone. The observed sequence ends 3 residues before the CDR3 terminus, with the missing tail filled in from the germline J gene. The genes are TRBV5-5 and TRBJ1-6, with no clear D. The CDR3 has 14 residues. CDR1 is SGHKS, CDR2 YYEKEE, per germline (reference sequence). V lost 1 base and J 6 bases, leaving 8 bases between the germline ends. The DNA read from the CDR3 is TGTGCCAGCAGCTTGATTTATTTTAATTCACCC. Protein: CASSLIYFNSP. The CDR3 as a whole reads CASSLIYFNSPLHF.

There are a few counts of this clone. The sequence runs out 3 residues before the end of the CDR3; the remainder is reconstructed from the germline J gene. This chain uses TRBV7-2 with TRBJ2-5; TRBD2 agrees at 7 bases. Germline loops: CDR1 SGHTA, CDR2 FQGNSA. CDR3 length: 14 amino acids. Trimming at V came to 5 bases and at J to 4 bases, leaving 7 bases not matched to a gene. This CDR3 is CASSAWTSPETQYF. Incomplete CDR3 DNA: TGTGCCAGCAGCGCGTGGACTAGTCCAGAGACC.

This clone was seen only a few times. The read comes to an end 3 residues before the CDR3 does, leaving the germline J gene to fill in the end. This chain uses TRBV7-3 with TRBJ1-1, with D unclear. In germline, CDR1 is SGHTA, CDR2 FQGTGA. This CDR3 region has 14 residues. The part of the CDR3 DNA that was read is TGTGCCAGCAGCTTAACGAGTGGCGAGACAGAA. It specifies CASSLTSGETE. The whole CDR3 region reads CASSLTSGETEAFF.

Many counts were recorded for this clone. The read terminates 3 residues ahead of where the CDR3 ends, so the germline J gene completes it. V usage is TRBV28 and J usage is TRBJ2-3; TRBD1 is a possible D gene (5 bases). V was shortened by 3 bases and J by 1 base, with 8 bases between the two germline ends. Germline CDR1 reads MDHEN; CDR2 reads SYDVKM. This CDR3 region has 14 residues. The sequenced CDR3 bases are TGTGCCAGCAGTTTGAAAGGGGGCACAGATACG. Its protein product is CASSLKGGTDT. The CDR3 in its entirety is CASSLKGGTDTQYF.

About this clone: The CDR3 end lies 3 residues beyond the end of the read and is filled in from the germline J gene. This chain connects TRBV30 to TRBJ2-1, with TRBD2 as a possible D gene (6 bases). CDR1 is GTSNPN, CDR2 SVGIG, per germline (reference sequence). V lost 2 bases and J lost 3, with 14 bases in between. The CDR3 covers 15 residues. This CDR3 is CAWSRPGDFYNEQFF. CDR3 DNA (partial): TGTGCCTGGAGTCGACCGGGGGATTTCTACAATGAG.

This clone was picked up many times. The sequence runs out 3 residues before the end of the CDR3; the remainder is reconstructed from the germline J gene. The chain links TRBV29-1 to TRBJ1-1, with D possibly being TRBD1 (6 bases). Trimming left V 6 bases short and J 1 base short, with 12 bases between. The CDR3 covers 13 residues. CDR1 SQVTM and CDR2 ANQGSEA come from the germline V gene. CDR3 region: CSVMTGPNTEAFF. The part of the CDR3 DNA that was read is TGCAGCGTCATGACAGGACCGAACACTGAA.

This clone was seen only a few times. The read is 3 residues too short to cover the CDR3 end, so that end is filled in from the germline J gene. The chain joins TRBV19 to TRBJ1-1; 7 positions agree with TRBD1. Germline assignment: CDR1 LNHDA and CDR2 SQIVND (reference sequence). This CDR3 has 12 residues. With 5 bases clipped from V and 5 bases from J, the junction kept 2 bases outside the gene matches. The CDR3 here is CASSPDRTEAFF. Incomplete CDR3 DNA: TGTGCCAGTAGTCCGGACAGGACTGAA.